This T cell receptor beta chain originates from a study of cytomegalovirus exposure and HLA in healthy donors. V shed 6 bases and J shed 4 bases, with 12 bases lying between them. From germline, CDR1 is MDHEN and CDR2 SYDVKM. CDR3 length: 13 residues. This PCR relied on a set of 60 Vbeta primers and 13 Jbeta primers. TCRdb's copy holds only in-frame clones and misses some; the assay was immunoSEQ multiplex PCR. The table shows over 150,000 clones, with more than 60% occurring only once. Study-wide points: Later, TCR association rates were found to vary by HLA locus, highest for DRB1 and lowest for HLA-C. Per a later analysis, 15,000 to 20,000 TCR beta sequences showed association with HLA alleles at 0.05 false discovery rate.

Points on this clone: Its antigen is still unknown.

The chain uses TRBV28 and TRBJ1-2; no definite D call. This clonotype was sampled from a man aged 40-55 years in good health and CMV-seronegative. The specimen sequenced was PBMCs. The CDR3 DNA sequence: TGTGCCAGCAGGCCCGCCCACTCCTATGGCTACACCTTC. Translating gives CASRPAHSYGYTF.